One TCR beta chain is described in this entry. Unique molecular identifiers were used in preparing the TCRbeta library. MiXCR was run by TCRdb on the PCR reads, yielding one entry per CDR3 protein. The sample lists about 610,000 distinct CDR3 sequences, about 11% occurring once. The record originates from a study of T-cell reconstitution after alpha-beta-depleted transplantation in children. The sequence derives from a human donor who donated a stem cell graft to a child with acute myeloid leukemia. The specimen was PBMCs from the stem cell graft donor, collected from the stem cell graft.

The CDR3 nucleotides are TGTGCCAGCAGGCCCCCGGGACTAGCGGTCACAGATACGCAGTATTTT. It is translated as CASRPPGLAVTDTQYF. This chain joins TRBV7-3 and TRBJ2-3, with TRBD2 matching 11 bases. From germline, CDR1 is SGHTA and CDR2 FQGTGA. V was pared by 6 bases and J by 2 bases, with 7 bases of the junction left unmatched. There are 16 residues in the CDR3.